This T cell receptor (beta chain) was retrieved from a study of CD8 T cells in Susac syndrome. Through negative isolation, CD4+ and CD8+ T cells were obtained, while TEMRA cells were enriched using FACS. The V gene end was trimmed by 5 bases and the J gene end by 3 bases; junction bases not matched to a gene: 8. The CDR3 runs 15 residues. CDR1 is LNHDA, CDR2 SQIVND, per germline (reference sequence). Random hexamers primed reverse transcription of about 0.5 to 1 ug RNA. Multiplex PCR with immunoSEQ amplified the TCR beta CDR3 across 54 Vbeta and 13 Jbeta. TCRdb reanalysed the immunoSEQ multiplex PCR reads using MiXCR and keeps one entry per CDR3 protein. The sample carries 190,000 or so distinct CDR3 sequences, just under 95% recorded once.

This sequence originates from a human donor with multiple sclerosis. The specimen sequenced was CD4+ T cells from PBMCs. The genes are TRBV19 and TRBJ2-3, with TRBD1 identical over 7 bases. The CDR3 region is CASSLRQGRTDTQYF. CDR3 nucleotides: TGTGCCAGTAGTCTCCGACAGGGAAGGACAGATACGCAGTATTTT.